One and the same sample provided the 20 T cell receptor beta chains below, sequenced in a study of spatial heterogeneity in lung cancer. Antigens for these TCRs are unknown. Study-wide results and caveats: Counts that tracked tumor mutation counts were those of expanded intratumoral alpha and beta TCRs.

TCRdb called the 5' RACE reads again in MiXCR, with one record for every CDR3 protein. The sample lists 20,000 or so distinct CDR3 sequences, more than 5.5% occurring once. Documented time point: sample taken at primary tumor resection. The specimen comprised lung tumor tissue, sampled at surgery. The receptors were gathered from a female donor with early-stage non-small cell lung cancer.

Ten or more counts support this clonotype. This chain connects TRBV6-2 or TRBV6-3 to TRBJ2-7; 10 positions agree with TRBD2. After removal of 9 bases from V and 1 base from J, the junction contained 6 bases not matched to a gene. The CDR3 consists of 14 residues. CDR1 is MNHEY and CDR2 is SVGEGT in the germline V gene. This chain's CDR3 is CASLRTSGSYEQYF. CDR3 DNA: TGTGCCAGTCTCCGGACTAGCGGATCCTACGAGCAGTACTTC.

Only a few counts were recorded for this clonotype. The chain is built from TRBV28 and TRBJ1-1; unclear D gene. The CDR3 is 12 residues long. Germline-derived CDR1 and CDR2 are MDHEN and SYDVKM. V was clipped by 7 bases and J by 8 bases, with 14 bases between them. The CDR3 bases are TGTGCCAGCAACAACGGGCCCCGGGAAGCTTTCTTT. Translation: CASNNGPREAFF. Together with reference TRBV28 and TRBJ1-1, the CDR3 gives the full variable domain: DVKVTQSSRYLVKRTGEKVFLECVQDMDHENMFWYRQDPGLGLRLIYFSYDVKMKEKGDIPEGYSVSREKKERFSLILESASTNQTSMYLCASNNGPREAFFGQGTRLTVV.

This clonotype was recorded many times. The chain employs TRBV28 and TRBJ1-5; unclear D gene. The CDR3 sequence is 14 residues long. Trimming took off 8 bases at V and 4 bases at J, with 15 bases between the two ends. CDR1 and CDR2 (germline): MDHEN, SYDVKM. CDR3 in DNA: TGTGCCAGCGGTTCGATCCAGGCAAATCAGCCCCAGCATTTT. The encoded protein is CASGSIQANQPQHF.

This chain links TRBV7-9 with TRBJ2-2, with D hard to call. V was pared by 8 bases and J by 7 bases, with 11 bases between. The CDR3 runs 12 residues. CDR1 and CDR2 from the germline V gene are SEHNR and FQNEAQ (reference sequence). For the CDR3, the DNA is TGTGCCAGCCACCCTTCGGGCGGGGAGCTGTTTTTT. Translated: CASHPSGGELFF.

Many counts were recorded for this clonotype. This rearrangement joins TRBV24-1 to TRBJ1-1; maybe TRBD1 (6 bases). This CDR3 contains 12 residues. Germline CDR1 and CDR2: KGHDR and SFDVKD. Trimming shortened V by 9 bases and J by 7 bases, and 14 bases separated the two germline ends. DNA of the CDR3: TGTGCCACCGGGACACCCGCGGGTGAAGCTTTCTTT. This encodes CATGTPAGEAFF.

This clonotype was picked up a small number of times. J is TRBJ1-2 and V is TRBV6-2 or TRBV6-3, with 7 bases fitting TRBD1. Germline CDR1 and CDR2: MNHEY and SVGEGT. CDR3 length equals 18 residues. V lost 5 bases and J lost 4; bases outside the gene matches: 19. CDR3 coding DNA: TGTGCCAGCAGTGACCCCCGGGACAGACTACATTTAACCTATGGCTACACCTTC. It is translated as CASSDPRDRLHLTYGYTF.

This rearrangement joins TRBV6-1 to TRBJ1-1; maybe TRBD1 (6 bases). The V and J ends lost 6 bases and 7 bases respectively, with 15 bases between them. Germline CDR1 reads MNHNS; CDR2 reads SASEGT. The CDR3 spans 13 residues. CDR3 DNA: TGTGCCAGCAGGGCGGGACCCAGGGGTGAAGCTTTCTTT. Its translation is CASRAGPRGEAFF.

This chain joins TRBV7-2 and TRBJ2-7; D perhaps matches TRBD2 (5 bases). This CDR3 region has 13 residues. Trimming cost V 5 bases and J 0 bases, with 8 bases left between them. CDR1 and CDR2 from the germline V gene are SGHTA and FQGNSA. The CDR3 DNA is TGTGCCAGCAGCCGTACTAGCTCCTACGAGCAGTACTTC. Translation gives CASSRTSSYEQYF.

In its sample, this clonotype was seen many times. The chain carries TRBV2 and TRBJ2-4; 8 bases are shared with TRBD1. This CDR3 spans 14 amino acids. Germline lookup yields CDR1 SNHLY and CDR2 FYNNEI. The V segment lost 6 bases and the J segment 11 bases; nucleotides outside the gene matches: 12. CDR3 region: CASRGTGMVGVQYF. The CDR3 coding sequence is TGTGCCAGCAGGGGGACAGGCATGGTGGGAGTTCAGTACTTC.

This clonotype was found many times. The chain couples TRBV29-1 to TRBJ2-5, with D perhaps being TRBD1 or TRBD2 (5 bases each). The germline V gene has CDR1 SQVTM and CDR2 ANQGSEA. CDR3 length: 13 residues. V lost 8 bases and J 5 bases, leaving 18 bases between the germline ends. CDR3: CSIIRGGGETQYF. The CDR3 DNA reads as TGCAGCATTATACGGGGCGGTGGGGAGACCCAGTACTTC. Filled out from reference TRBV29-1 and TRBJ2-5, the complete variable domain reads SAVISQKPSRDICQRGTSLTIQCQVDSQVTMMFWYRQQPGQSLTLIATANQGSEATYESGFVIDKFPISRPNLTFSTLTVSNMSPEDSSIYLCSIIRGGGETQYFGPGTRLLVL.

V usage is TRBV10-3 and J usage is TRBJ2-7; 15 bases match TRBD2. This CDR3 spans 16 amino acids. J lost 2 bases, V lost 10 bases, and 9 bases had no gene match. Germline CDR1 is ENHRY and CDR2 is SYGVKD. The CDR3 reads CATRTSGRGDAYEQYF. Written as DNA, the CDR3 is TGTGCCACCAGGACTAGCGGGAGGGGCGACGCCTACGAGCAGTACTTC.

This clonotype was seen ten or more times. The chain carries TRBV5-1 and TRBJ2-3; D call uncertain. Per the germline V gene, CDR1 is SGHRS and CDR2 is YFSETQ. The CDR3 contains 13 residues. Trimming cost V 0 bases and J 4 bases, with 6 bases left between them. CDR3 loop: CASSLVGPDTQYF. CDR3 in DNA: TGCGCCAGCAGCTTGGTCGGGCCAGATACGCAGTATTTT. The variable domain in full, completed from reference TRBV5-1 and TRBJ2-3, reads KAGVTQTPRYLIKTRGQQVTLSCSPISGHRSVSWYQQTPGQGLQFLFEYFSETQRNKGNFPGRFSGRQFSNSRSEMNVSTLELGDSALYLCASSLVGPDTQYFGPGTRLTVL.

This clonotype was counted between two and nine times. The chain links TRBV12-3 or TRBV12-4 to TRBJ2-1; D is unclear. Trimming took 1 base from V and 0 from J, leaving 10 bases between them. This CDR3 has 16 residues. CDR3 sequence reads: CASSLVYASSYNEQFF. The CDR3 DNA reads TGTGCCAGCAGTTTAGTATATGCCAGCTCCTACAATGAGCAGTTCTTC.

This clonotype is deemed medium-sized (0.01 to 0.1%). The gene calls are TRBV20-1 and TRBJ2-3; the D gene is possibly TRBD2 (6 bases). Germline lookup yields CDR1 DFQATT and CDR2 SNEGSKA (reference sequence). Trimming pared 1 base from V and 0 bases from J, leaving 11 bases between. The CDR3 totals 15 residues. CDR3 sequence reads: CSARVAVTSTDTQYF. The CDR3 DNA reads TGCAGTGCTAGAGTAGCGGTTACTAGCACAGATACGCAGTATTTT.

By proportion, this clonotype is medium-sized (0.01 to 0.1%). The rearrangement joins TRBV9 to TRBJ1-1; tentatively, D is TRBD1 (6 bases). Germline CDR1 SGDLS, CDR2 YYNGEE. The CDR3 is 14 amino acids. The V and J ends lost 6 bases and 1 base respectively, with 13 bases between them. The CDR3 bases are TGTGCCAGCAACGGACAGACTACGAACACTGAAGCTTTCTTT. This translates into CASNGQTTNTEAFF.

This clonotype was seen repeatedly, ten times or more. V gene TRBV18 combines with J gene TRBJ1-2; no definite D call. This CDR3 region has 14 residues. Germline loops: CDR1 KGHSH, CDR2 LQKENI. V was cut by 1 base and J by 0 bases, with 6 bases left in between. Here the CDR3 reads CASSPQPSNYGYTF. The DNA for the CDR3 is TGTGCCAGCTCACCACAGCCCTCTAACTATGGCTACACCTTC.

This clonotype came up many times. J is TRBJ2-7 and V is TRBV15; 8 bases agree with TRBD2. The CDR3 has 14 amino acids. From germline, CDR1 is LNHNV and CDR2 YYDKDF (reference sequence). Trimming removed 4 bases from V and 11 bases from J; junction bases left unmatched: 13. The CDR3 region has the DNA TGTGCCACCAGCACAGGGGTCGATGCGGGGGGAAAGTACTTC. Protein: CATSTGVDAGGKYF. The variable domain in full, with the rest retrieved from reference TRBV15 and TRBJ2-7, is DAMVIQNPRYQVTQFGKPVTLSCSQTLNHNVMYWYQQKSSQAPKLLFHYYDKDFNNEADTPDNFQSRRPNTSFCFLDIRSPGLGDTAMYLCATSTGVDAGGKYFGPGTRLTVT.

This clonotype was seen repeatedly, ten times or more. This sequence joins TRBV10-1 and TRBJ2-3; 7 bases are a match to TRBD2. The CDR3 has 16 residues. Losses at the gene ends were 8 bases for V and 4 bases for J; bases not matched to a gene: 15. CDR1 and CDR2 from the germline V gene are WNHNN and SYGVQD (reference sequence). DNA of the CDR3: TGCGCCAGCCGTCCCGGACATCGCGGGAGTTCAGATACGCAGTATTTT. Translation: CASRPGHRGSSDTQYF.

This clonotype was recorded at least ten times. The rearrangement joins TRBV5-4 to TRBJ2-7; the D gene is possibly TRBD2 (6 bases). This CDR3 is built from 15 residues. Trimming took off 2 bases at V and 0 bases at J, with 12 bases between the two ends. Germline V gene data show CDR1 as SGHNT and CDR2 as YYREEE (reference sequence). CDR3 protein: CASSLAGFSSYEQYF. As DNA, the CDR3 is TGTGCCAGCAGCTTAGCGGGTTTCAGCTCCTACGAGCAGTACTTC.

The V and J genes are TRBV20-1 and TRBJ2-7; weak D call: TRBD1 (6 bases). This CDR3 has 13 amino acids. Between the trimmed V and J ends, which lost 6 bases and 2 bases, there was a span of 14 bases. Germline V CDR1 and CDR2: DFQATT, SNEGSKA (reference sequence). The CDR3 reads CSAIRGGPYEQYF. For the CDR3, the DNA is TGCAGTGCAATTAGAGGGGGTCCCTACGAGCAGTACTTC.